The 10 T cell receptor beta chains below all came from one sample that was sequenced in a study of cytomegalovirus exposure and HLA in healthy donors. PCR primers comprised 60 Vbeta and 13 Jbeta primers. Profiling relied on immunoSEQ multiplex PCR, and the TCRdb table lists in-frame clones only, not all of them. The repertoire consists of 150,000 to 200,000 clones, with 65% to 80% occurring once and the leading ten covering 0.69%. Specimen: PBMCs. These TCRs come from a woman in her forties in good health and CMV-seronegative.

The chain combines TRBV25-1 with TRBJ1-2; D is uncertain. Germline loops: CDR1 MGHDK, CDR2 SYGVNS. V was pared by 1 base and J by 4 bases, with 16 bases between. CDR3 length equals 16 residues. CDR3 DNA: TGTGCCAGCAGTGAATCGTCGCCGGACGGACTCTATGGCTACACCTTC. Its protein product is CASSESSPDGLYGYTF.

The chain links TRBV5-5 to TRBJ2-7, with TRBD1 identical over 8 bases. Germline values: CDR1 SGHKS, CDR2 YYEKEE (reference sequence). The CDR3 totals 16 residues. After removal of 1 base from V and 5 bases from J, the junction contained 11 bases not matched to a gene. The DNA of the CDR3 is TGTGCCAGCAGCTTGCGGGACAGGTTCGTTCAGAACGAGCAGTACTTC. Protein: CASSLRDRFVQNEQYF.

The rearrangement uses TRBV30 and TRBJ2-5; D may be TRBD2 (6 bases). The DNA end lines up better with TRBJ2-7; the J call may be wrong. Germline CDR1 and CDR2: GTSNPN and SVGIG (reference sequence). The CDR3 extends over 12 amino acids. The CDR3 DNA follows: TGTGCCTGGAAGGGCGGGGACTACGAGCAGTACTTC. This encodes CAWKGGDYEQYF.

The chain employs TRBV19 and TRBJ1-1; 10 positions match TRBD1. Germline loops: CDR1 LNHDA, CDR2 SQIVND (reference sequence). CDR3 size: 15 residues. Losses at the gene ends were 0 bases for V and 6 bases for J; bases not matched to a gene: 4. The CDR3 DNA reads TGTGCCAGTAGTATAGAGGGACAGGGGCACCCTGAAGCTTTCTTT. Translation: CASSIEGQGHPEAFF.

V is TRBV6-4 and J is TRBJ1-1; D call uncertain. This CDR3 spans 11 amino acids. The V end lost 10 bases, the J end lost 3 bases, and 9 bases lay between the germline ends. CDR1 MRHNA and CDR2 SNTAGT come from the germline V gene. This CDR3 reads CATRHYTEAFF. The CDR3 nucleotides are TGTGCCACCCGACACTACACTGAAGCTTTCTTT.

The chain employs TRBV20-1 and TRBJ2-5, with D perhaps TRBD2 (5 bases). The J call is doubtful: the DNA matches TRBJ2-7 better. Per germline, CDR1 DFQATT and CDR2 SNEGSKA (reference sequence). The CDR3 is 10 residues long. The CDR3 reads CSAELDEQYF. The CDR3 coding sequence is TGCAGTGCGGAACTAGACGAGCAGTACTTC.

The V gene is TRBV5-1, the J gene TRBJ1-1; D not resolved. CDR3 size: 12 residues. Germline values: CDR1 SGHRS, CDR2 YFSETQ. V lost 0 bases, J lost 8 bases, and 8 bases lay in between. The CDR3 DNA follows: TGCGCCAGCAGCTTGGGTTCCAGGGAAGCTTTCTTT. It translates to CASSLGSREAFF.

This rearrangement joins TRBV27 to TRBJ1-5; 7 nucleotides line up with TRBD1. CDR1 is MNHEY and CDR2 is SMNVEV in the germline V gene (reference sequence). The J segment lost 4 bases and the V segment lost 6 bases, leaving 9 bases of the junction unmatched. CDR3 length: 15 amino acids. CDR3 coding DNA: TGTGCCAGCAGCACTACGACAGGGAAAAATCAGCCCCAGCATTTT. Protein: CASSTTTGKNQPQHF.

This rearrangement joins TRBV28 to TRBJ2-1; 13 bases agree with TRBD2. The CDR3 sequence is 17 residues long. The V gene's germline CDR1 is MDHEN and CDR2 SYDVKM. V trimming: 2 bases; J trimming: 5 bases; junction bases outside the gene matches: 6. This CDR3 is CASSLITSGRANNEQFF. The DNA for the CDR3 is TGTGCCAGCAGTTTAATTACTAGCGGGAGGGCCAACAATGAGCAGTTCTTC.

The CDR3 nucleotides are TGTGCCAGCAGCGTCGGAGGGCCCGGCACCGGGGAGCTGTTTTTT. This encodes CASSVGGPGTGELFF. The rearrangement links TRBV9 to TRBJ2-2, with a possible D match to TRBD2 (6 bases). With 2 bases removed from V and 4 bases from J, the gap between germline ends came to 12 bases. The CDR3 covers 15 residues. Germline values: CDR1 SGDLS, CDR2 YYNGEE.